This passage covers 16 T cell receptor beta chains from one sample sequenced in a study of Graves' ophthalmopathy and Graves' hyperthyroidism. Transcripts of RNA were the source for amplifying TCR beta CDR3 regions. Investigators did first-round RT-PCR with HTBI primers, then second-round multiplex PCR. TCRdb re-called the multiplex PCR reads with MiXCR, one entry per CDR3 protein. Here the sample spans about 550,000 distinct CDR3 sequences, under 40% being singletons. The sample comprised peripheral blood or thyroid tissue (not recorded which). These receptor sequences come from an adult man with Graves' hyperthyroidism.

This clonotype was seen ten or more times. This chain joins TRBV20-1 and TRBJ1-2; 8 bases map to TRBD1. The germline CDR1 and CDR2 sequences are DFQATT and SNEGSKA (reference sequence). The CDR3 runs 14 residues. V lost 0 bases to trimming and J lost 2 bases; unmatched junction nucleotides: 2. CDR3 DNA: TGCAGTGCTAGAGACAGGGGGCCGAACTATGGCTACACCTTC. It codes for CSARDRGPNYGYTF.

This clonotype appeared many times. The chain carries TRBV28 and TRBJ1-5; D gene ambiguous. CDR1 is MDHEN, CDR2 SYDVKM, per germline. Trimming took 7 bases from V and 9 from J, leaving 7 bases between them. The CDR3 runs to 10 residues. CDR3 protein: CASNQRPQHF. The CDR3 bases are TGTGCCAGCAATCAGCGGCCCCAGCATTTT.

As regards this clonotype: A much larger clone differs by one base, so this may be a read error. The V and J genes are TRBV12-3 or TRBV12-4 and TRBJ2-6, with TRBD1 matching over 9 bases. CDR3 size: 16 residues. DNA of the CDR3: TGTGCCAGCAGTTCACAGGGGGCGCTCGGGGCCGACGTCCTGACTTTC. This translates into CASSSQGALGADVLTF.

This clonotype was observed many times. The chain uses TRBV5-6 and TRBJ1-2; D unresolved. V lost 4 bases and J 0 bases, leaving 13 bases between the germline ends. Germline CDR1 is SGHDT and CDR2 is YYEEEE. CDR3 size: 15 residues. The CDR3 here is CASSNLGLANYGYTF. The CDR3 DNA is TGTGCCAGCAGCAACCTAGGGTTAGCTAACTATGGCTACACCTTC.

V is TRBV10-3 and J is TRBJ1-6; D gene unclear. The V and J ends lost 5 bases and 5 bases respectively, with 16 bases between them. The CDR3 sequence is 16 residues long. CDR1 ENHRY and CDR2 SYGVKD come from the germline V gene. The CDR3 DNA reads TGTGCCATCAGTCCCGCCCGGGGAACTCATAATTCACCCCTCCACTTT. Residues: CAISPARGTHNSPLHF.

This clonotype has ten or more counts. This chain links TRBV5-8 with TRBJ2-2, with a weak D call TRBD1 (6 bases). V lost 3 bases to trimming and J lost 2 bases, with 11 bases between them. The CDR3 is 15 residues long. Germline CDR1 and CDR2: SGHTS and YDEGEE. In DNA form, the CDR3 reads TGTGCCAGCAGCTGGGGGCTAGCTAACACCGGGGAGCTGTTTTTT. Amino acids: CASSWGLANTGELFF.

This chain uses TRBV7-4 with TRBJ1-3, with D possibly being TRBD1 (6 bases). Deletions cut 2 bases from V and 4 bases from J, with 12 bases between. The germline gives CDR1 SGHVT, CDR2 SQSDAQ. The CDR3 loop spans 15 amino acids. CDR3 sequence: CASSLYGDTGNTIYF. For the CDR3, the DNA is TGTGCCAGCAGCTTATACGGGGACACAGGAAACACCATATATTTT.

V and J are TRBV20-1 and TRBJ2-5, with D perhaps matching TRBD2 (5 bases). Trimming pared 6 bases from V and 2 bases from J, leaving 16 bases between. Germline-derived CDR1 and CDR2 are DFQATT and SNEGSKA (reference sequence). The CDR3 runs 14 residues. For the CDR3, the DNA is TGCAGTGCACGAAGGAGAGGGTTTCAAGAGACCCAGTACTTC. It translates to CSARRRGFQETQYF.

The J gene is TRBJ1-2, the V gene TRBV7-8, with D perhaps matching TRBD1 (6 bases). Germline V gene data show CDR1 as SGHVS and CDR2 as FQNEAQ. The CDR3 extends over 15 amino acids. Trimming left V 1 base short and J 8 bases short, with 17 bases between. CDR3 coding DNA: TGTGCCAGCAGCTTAGAAGTGGTTACAGGGTACGGCTACACCTTC. This gives the protein CASSLEVVTGYGYTF.

This clonotype showed up many times. V is TRBV12-3 or TRBV12-4 and J is TRBJ2-7, with a tentative D call TRBD1 (6 bases). V was clipped by 6 bases and J by 6 bases, with 15 bases between them. The CDR3 length is 13 residues. In DNA, the CDR3 is TGTGCCAGCAGGCCCACAGGGTTAGGCGAGCAGTACTTC. Translation gives CASRPTGLGEQYF.

The chain carries TRBV7-2 and TRBJ1-5, with a weak D call TRBD1 (5 bases). The ends were cut back, 6 bases at V and 11 bases at J, with 26 bases in the middle. The length of the CDR3 is 16 residues. Per germline, CDR1 SGHTA and CDR2 FQGNSA. The CDR3 bases are TGTGCCAGCAGACAAGGGCTAGTGGCGGGGGTGGAGACCCAGCATTTT. Residues: CASRQGLVAGVETQHF.

The table lists this clonotype with a few counts. The chain employs TRBV10-3 and TRBJ1-1; D not resolved. The CDR3 loop spans 12 amino acids. The V end lost 8 bases, the J end lost 1 base, and 8 bases lay between the germline ends. Germline-derived CDR1 and CDR2 are ENHRY and SYGVKD. CDR3 protein: CAIGEGNTEAFF. CDR3 bases: TGTGCCATCGGGGAGGGGAACACTGAAGCTTTCTTT.

This clonotype was detected a few times. This rearrangement joins TRBV24-1 to TRBJ2-3; D is unclear. The CDR3 totals 14 residues. CDR1 is KGHDR, CDR2 SFDVKD, per germline. V was shortened by 4 bases and J by 0 bases, with 7 bases between the two germline ends. DNA for the CDR3: TGTGCCACCAGTGAGGGCCTTAGCACAGATACGCAGTATTTT. Residues: CATSEGLSTDTQYF.

The table lists this clonotype with many counts. This chain uses TRBV7-9 with TRBJ2-6, with 8 bases matching TRBD1. The CDR3 runs 18 residues. Unmatched junction bases numbered 10, after V lost 4 bases and J lost 2 bases. From germline, CDR1 is SEHNR and CDR2 FQNEAQ (reference sequence). This CDR3 reads CASSWPALQGAGANVLTF. Here the CDR3 DNA reads TGTGCCAGCAGCTGGCCCGCGTTACAGGGGGCTGGGGCCAACGTCCTGACTTTC.

For this clonotype: The DNA is omitted, as the CDR3 cannot be located on it reliably, and the CDR3 follows TCRdb's listing. This chain joins TRBV29-1 and TRBJ2-7; the table calls TRBD1, which could not be checked here. Germline-derived CDR1 and CDR2 are SQVTM and ANQGSEA. Termini included, the CDR3 measures 18 amino acids. CDR3: CSVVCASTQTAQPYEQYF.

This clonotype has a count of ten or more. The rearrangement uses TRBV3-1 and TRBJ1-6, with unresolved D. This CDR3 spans 13 amino acids. The germline V gene has CDR1 LGHDT and CDR2 YNNKEL (reference sequence). The V end was cut by 3 bases, the J end by 10 bases, with 10 bases between. CDR3: CASSHPRTSPLHF. CDR3 nucleotides: TGTGCCAGCAGCCACCCACGGACCTCACCCCTCCACTTT.